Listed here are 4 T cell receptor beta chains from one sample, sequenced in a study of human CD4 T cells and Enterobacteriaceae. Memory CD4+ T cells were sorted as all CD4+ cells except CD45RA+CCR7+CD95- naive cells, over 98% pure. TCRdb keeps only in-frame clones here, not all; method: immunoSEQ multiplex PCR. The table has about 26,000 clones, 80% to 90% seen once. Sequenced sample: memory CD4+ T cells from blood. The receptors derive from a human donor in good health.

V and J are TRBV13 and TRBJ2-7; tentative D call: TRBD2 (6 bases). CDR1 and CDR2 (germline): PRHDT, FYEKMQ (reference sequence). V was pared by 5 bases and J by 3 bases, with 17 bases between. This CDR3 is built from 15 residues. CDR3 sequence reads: CASSRRGRGGYEQYF. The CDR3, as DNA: TGTGCCAGCAGCCGAAGAGGCCGGGGAGGCTACGAGCAGTACTTC.

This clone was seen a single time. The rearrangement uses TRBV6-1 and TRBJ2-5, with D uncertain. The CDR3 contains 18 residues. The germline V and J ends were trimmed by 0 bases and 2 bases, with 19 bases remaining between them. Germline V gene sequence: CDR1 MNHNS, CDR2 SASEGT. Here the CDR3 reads CASSEALGSSRPQETQYF. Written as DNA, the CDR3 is TGTGCCAGCAGTGAAGCGCTTGGCAGCTCCCGCCCACAAGAGACCCAGTACTTC.

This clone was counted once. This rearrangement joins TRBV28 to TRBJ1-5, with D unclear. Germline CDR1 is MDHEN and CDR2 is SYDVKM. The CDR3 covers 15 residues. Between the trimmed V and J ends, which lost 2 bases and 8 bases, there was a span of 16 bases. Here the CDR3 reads CASSLPGSPSKPQHF. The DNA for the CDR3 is TGTGCCAGCAGTTTACCTGGGTCACCTTCGAAGCCCCAGCATTTT.

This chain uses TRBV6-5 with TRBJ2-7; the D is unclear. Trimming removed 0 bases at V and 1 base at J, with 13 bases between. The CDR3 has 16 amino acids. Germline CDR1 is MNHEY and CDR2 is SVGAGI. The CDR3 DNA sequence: TGTGCCAGCAGTTACTCTATCGTAGGGTTTTCCTACGAGCAGTACTTC. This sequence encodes CASSYSIVGFSYEQYF.